Described below is a single TCR beta chain sequence and its context. Its antigen is still unknown. The germline CDR1 and CDR2 sequences are MNHNY and SVGAGI (reference sequence). This CDR3 comprises 14 residues. With V trimmed by 6 bases and J by 5 bases, 4 bases remained unmatched. Assay used: immunoSEQ multiplex PCR; TCRdb lists only in-frame clones, some missing. The table records more than 35,000 clones, around 87% of them present only once. These data are taken from a study of OX40 agonist ivuxolimab in advanced cancers. Study conclusions and caveats: Expanded clones belonging to CD8+ T cells outnumbered, on average, those of CD4+.

This sequence originates from an adult with an advanced solid tumor such as melanoma, head and neck, liver or kidney cancer. The rearrangement joins TRBV6-6 to TRBJ2-2; 9 positions agree with TRBD1. The source was CD4+ or CD8+ T cells sorted from blood, collected in a trial of the OX40 agonist ivuxolimab. For the CDR3, the DNA is TGTGCCAGCAGGGACAGGGGTGGAACCGGGGAGCTGTTTTTT. As protein: CASRDRGGTGELFF.